These 25 T cell receptor beta chains were all obtained from the same sample, sequenced in a study of T cell responses to AZD1222 COVID-19 vaccine. This table comes from immunoSEQ multiplex PCR, and its TCRdb copy is limited to in-frame clones, with some not included. The sample shows 150,000 to 200,000 clones, 80% to 90% of them seen only once. The sample was peripheral blood, taken on day 0 of MenACWY control vaccination. The receptors shown here come from an adult in good health.

This chain connects TRBV28 to TRBJ2-2, with TRBD1 matching over 8 bases. The V and J ends lost 8 bases and 9 bases, in that order; junction bases with no gene match: 14. The CDR3 sequence is 15 residues long. The germline V gene has CDR1 MDHEN and CDR2 SYDVKM. CDR3 coding DNA: TGTGCCAGCCGTGAGGTAGACAGGGGAAACAGGGAGCTGTTTTTT. It yields the protein CASREVDRGNRELFF.

The chain is built from TRBV7-6 and TRBJ1-6; 9 positions agree with TRBD1. The CDR3 has 15 amino acids. Per germline, CDR1 SGHVS and CDR2 FNYEAQ. After removal of 5 bases from V and 8 bases from J, the junction contained 7 bases not matched to a gene. The CDR3 DNA reads as TGTGCCAGCAGCCGGGGGACAGGGTCCGATTCACCCCTCCACTTT. Residues: CASSRGTGSDSPLHF.

The chain couples TRBV7-9 to TRBJ2-3; 10 nucleotides match TRBD2. The CDR3 is 13 amino acids. Looked up from germline, CDR1 is SEHNR and CDR2 is FQNEAQ (reference sequence). Trimming cost V 11 bases and J 3 bases; bases outside gene matches: 5. The CDR3 spells CAGELAGTDTQYF. The CDR3 region has the DNA TGTGCCGGGGAACTAGCGGGAACAGATACGCAGTATTTT. The whole variable domain, remainder taken from reference TRBV7-9 and TRBJ2-3, is DTGVSQNPRHKITKRGQNVTFRCDPISEHNRLYWYRQTLGQGPEFLTYFQNEAQLEKSRLLSDRFSAERPKGSFSTLEIQRTEQGDSAMYLCAGELAGTDTQYFGPGTRLTVL.

V is TRBV16 and J is TRBJ1-6, with 7 bases matching TRBD1. Trimming at V came to 2 bases and at J to 7 bases, leaving 8 bases not matched to a gene. This CDR3 has 16 residues. Germline-derived CDR1 and CDR2 are KGHSY and FQNENV. Here the CDR3 reads CASSQHTGVKNSPLHF. The DNA for the CDR3 is TGTGCCAGCAGCCAACATACAGGGGTGAAAAATTCACCCCTCCACTTT.

The genes are TRBV28 and TRBJ1-4; tentatively, D is TRBD1 (6 bases). The germline gives CDR1 MDHEN, CDR2 SYDVKM. The CDR3 runs 15 residues. V gave up 7 bases and J gave up 2 bases, with 14 bases separating them. The CDR3 is CASTGGRGTNEKLFF. Here the CDR3 DNA reads TGTGCCAGCACTGGGGGCAGGGGTACTAATGAAAAACTGTTTTTT.

The chain links TRBV9 to TRBJ1-2; the D is unclear. This CDR3 has 15 residues. CDR1 and CDR2 from the germline V gene are SGDLS and YYNGEE. The ends were cut back, 0 bases at V and 2 bases at J, with 11 bases in the middle. The CDR3 nucleotides read TGTGCCAGCAGCGTAGTCGAGGGAACAAACTATGGCTACACCTTC. Protein product: CASSVVEGTNYGYTF.

This chain connects TRBV5-1 to TRBJ2-5, with D perhaps matching TRBD1 (5 bases). The CDR3 totals 15 residues. Between the trimmed V and J ends, which lost 0 bases and 4 bases, there was a span of 13 bases. Germline V gene data show CDR1 as SGHRS and CDR2 as YFSETQ. This CDR3 is CASSLGGQSGETQYF. In DNA form, the CDR3 reads TGCGCCAGCAGCTTGGGGGGCCAATCTGGAGAGACCCAGTACTTC.

The J gene is TRBJ2-1, the V gene TRBV6-2 or TRBV6-3; D might be TRBD2 (5 bases). Trimming removed 2 bases from V and 3 bases from J, with 20 bases in between. The CDR3 consists of 18 residues. Per germline, CDR1 MNHEY and CDR2 SVGEGT. CDR3 loop: CASSYLLIDPGIYNEQFF. The CDR3 coding sequence is TGTGCCAGCAGTTACCTTTTAATTGACCCGGGGATCTACAATGAGCAGTTCTTC.

The CDR3 nucleotides are TGTGCCAGCAGTTTATCCGGGGGCGGCGGCGAGCAGTACTTC. It yields the protein CASSLSGGGGEQYF. This chain connects TRBV27 to TRBJ2-7, with D tentatively TRBD1 or TRBD2 (6 bases each). The V gene lost 0 bases and the J gene lost 6 bases, with 12 bases spanning the gap. Looked up from germline, CDR1 is MNHEY and CDR2 is SMNVEV (reference sequence). The CDR3 contains 14 residues.

The V gene is TRBV10-1, the J gene TRBJ2-1; D might be TRBD2 (5 bases). Germline CDR1 and CDR2: WNHNN and SYGVQD (reference sequence). The ends were cut back, 0 bases at V and 6 bases at J, with 18 bases in the middle. The CDR3 runs to 17 residues. CDR3 DNA: TGCGCCAGCAGTGAGTCGAGAGTAGCGTTGACCTTCAATGAGCAGTTCTTC. Residues: CASSESRVALTFNEQFF.

This chain joins TRBV5-4 and TRBJ2-1; TRBD1 matches 8 bases. Trimming removed 5 bases from V and 4 bases from J; junction bases left unmatched: 8. The CDR3 has 15 residues. CDR1 SGHNT and CDR2 YYREEE come from the germline V gene (reference sequence). The CDR3 loop reads CASRLDRGEYNEQFF. CDR3 bases: TGTGCCAGCAGACTTGACAGGGGAGAATACAATGAGCAGTTCTTC.

Here the CDR3 reads CASSDGPDQPQHF. The CDR3 nucleotides read TGTGCCAGCAGTGACGGACCCGATCAGCCCCAGCATTTT. The rearrangement uses TRBV6-1 and TRBJ1-5; D call uncertain. This CDR3 region has 13 residues. Trimming removed 3 bases at V and 5 bases at J, with 8 bases between. Germline V gene lookup returns CDR1 MNHNS and CDR2 SASEGT.

The rearrangement joins TRBV30 to TRBJ1-2, with TRBD1 as a possible D gene (6 bases). CDR3 length equals 11 residues. Trimming took 8 bases from V and 7 from J, leaving 14 bases between them. Germline V CDR1 and CDR2: GTSNPN, SVGIG (reference sequence). The CDR3 DNA reads TGTGCCGGCAGGGGCGCCCGTGGCTACACCTTC. This encodes CAGRGARGYTF. The full variable domain, completed using reference TRBV30 and TRBJ1-2, is SQTIHQWPATLVQPVGSPLSLECTVEGTSNPNLYWYRQAAGRGLQLLFYSVGIGQISSEVPQNLSASRPQDRQFILSSKKLLLSDSGFYLCAGRGARGYTFGSGTRLTVV.

V gene TRBV7-9 combines with J gene TRBJ2-2; unclear D gene. Trimming stripped 0 bases from V and 15 bases from J, with 8 bases between. CDR3 length: 11 amino acids. Germline V lookup: CDR1 SEHNR, CDR2 FQNEAQ (reference sequence). CDR3 nucleotide sequence: TGTGCCAGCAGCTTAGCGGGTGAGGTGTTTTTT. This encodes CASSLAGEVFF.

The chain employs TRBV19 and TRBJ2-5, with D perhaps matching TRBD1 (6 bases). V was shortened by 5 bases and J by 2 bases, with 15 bases between the two germline ends. Germline lookup yields CDR1 LNHDA and CDR2 SQIVND (reference sequence). The CDR3 has 15 residues. This chain's CDR3 is CASSVRDTEQETQYF. The DNA for the CDR3 is TGTGCCAGTAGTGTCCGGGACACCGAACAAGAGACCCAGTACTTC.

V is TRBV29-1 and J is TRBJ1-4; unclear D gene. Per germline, CDR1 SQVTM and CDR2 ANQGSEA. The CDR3 contains 13 residues. The V end lost 7 bases, the J end lost 8 bases, and 17 bases lay between the germline ends. The chain's CDR3 is CSAYLAVGEKLFF. In DNA, the CDR3 is TGCAGCGCCTACCTTGCTGTTGGGGAAAAACTGTTTTTT.

This clone was counted only a few times. The chain combines TRBV7-2 with TRBJ1-5; D is undetermined. Per the germline V gene, CDR1 is SGHTA and CDR2 is FQGNSA. The CDR3 covers 14 residues. V shed 5 bases and J shed 6 bases, with 14 bases lying between them. The CDR3 bases are TGTGCCAGCAGCCCCCACTCGGGTTCTCAGCCCCAGCATTTT. It yields the protein CASSPHSGSQPQHF.

CDR3 loop: CASSQGQGTDTQYF. The CDR3 DNA follows: TGTGCCAGCAGCCAGGGACAGGGCACAGATACGCAGTATTTT. The chain employs TRBV3-1 (or the pseudogene TRBV3-2) and TRBJ2-3; 8 bases match TRBD1. V shed 3 bases and J 1 base; nucleotides not matched to a gene: 0. The germline gives CDR1 LGHDT, CDR2 YNNKEL (reference sequence). The CDR3 is 14 amino acids.

This rearrangement joins TRBV19 to TRBJ1-4; D is unresolved. The CDR3 loop spans 14 amino acids. Germline CDR1 is LNHDA and CDR2 is SQIVND (reference sequence). Trimming removed 6 bases from V and 3 bases from J, with 11 bases in between. CDR3: CASRAGRANEKLFF. CDR3 nucleotide sequence: TGTGCCAGTAGAGCAGGTAGAGCTAATGAAAAACTGTTTTTT.

CDR3 loop: CASSSSGLGDQETQYF. The CDR3 nucleotides are TGTGCCAGCAGCTCCTCAGGGCTGGGGGACCAAGAGACCCAGTACTTC. The rearrangement joins TRBV7-2 to TRBJ2-5; D may be TRBD1 or TRBD2 (5 bases each). Germline assignment: CDR1 SGHTA and CDR2 FQGNSA. CDR3 length: 16 residues. Between the trimmed V and J ends, which lost 4 bases and 0 bases, there was a span of 15 bases.

The J gene is TRBJ2-2, the V gene TRBV15; tentatively, D is TRBD1 or TRBD2 (5 bases each). Looked up from germline, CDR1 is LNHNV and CDR2 is YYDKDF (reference sequence). Trimming took 5 bases from V and 3 from J, leaving 16 bases between them. The CDR3 has 16 amino acids. The CDR3 DNA follows: TGTGCCACCAGCGCTGGAACGGGGCCAGACACCGGGGAGCTGTTTTTT. It codes for CATSAGTGPDTGELFF. Variable domain in full (rest from reference TRBV15 and TRBJ2-2): DAMVIQNPRYQVTQFGKPVTLSCSQTLNHNVMYWYQQKSSQAPKLLFHYYDKDFNNEADTPDNFQSRRPNTSFCFLDIRSPGLGDTAMYLCATSAGTGPDTGELFFGEGSRLTVL.

This clone has only one observation. The chain combines TRBV30 with TRBJ1-3; D gene unclear. The V gene lost 6 bases and the J gene lost 0 bases, with 12 bases spanning the gap. The CDR3 extends over 14 amino acids. The germline V gene has CDR1 GTSNPN and CDR2 SVGIG (reference sequence). This chain's CDR3 is CACRTPDSGNTIYF. CDR3 in DNA: TGTGCCTGTCGGACGCCGGACTCTGGAAACACCATATATTTT. Supplemented by reference TRBV30 and TRBJ1-3, the full variable domain reads SQTIHQWPATLVQPVGSPLSLECTVEGTSNPNLYWYRQAAGRGLQLLFYSVGIGQISSEVPQNLSASRPQDRQFILSSKKLLLSDSGFYLCACRTPDSGNTIYFGEGSWLTVV.

DNA of the CDR3: TGTGCCAGCAGCCGGGACCCGGCCTACGAGCAGTACTTC. It specifies CASSRDPAYEQYF. The chain links TRBV28 to TRBJ2-7; D could derive from TRBD1 or TRBD2 (5 bases each). V lost 6 bases to trimming and J lost 2 bases, with 11 bases between them. Germline values: CDR1 MDHEN, CDR2 SYDVKM. CDR3 size: 13 residues. Together with reference TRBV28 and TRBJ2-7, the CDR3 gives the full variable domain: DVKVTQSSRYLVKRTGEKVFLECVQDMDHENMFWYRQDPGLGLRLIYFSYDVKMKEKGDIPEGYSVSREKKERFSLILESASTNQTSMYLCASSRDPAYEQYFGPGTRLTVT.

This chain links TRBV7-9 with TRBJ1-1; D is unresolved. V was shortened by 8 bases and J by 4 bases, with 8 bases between the two germline ends. CDR1 and CDR2 from the germline V gene are SEHNR and FQNEAQ (reference sequence). The CDR3 sequence is 11 residues long. CDR3 loop: CASGTSTEAFF. In DNA, the CDR3 is TGTGCCAGCGGCACCAGCACTGAAGCTTTCTTT.

The rearrangement links TRBV7-9 to TRBJ1-2, with 9 bases lining up with TRBD1. CDR3 size: 14 residues. Germline CDR1 SEHNR, CDR2 FQNEAQ (reference sequence). V trimming: 7 bases; J trimming: 6 bases; junction bases outside the gene matches: 9. This CDR3 is CASTFGTGRDGYTF. The DNA of the CDR3 is TGTGCCAGCACCTTTGGGACAGGGCGAGATGGCTACACCTTC.